This T cell receptor (beta chain) was found in a study of T cell responses to AZD1222 COVID-19 vaccine. Study-level findings and limits: The donors showed a predominance of white British ancestry and of females, with possible underestimation of clonal diversity.

The CDR3 has 14 residues. Germline V gene lookup returns CDR1 SGDLS and CDR2 YYNGEE. The ends lost 4 bases at V and 2 bases at J; junction bases unmatched: 4. As regards this clone: Its antigen is undetermined.

Clones were sequenced by immunoSEQ multiplex PCR, and TCRdb holds only the in-frame ones, with some missing. Of roughly 200,000 clones listed, 80% to 95% are singletons. The source of this sequence is an adult who received the AZD1222 COVID-19 vaccine. The source was peripheral blood, collected 28 days after the second AZD1222 dose. The chain has TRBV9 and TRBJ2-7; 9 nucleotides line up with TRBD1. CDR3 in DNA: TGTGCCAGCAGCCTTGGGGACAGGGCCTACGAGCAGTACTTC. Protein: CASSLGDRAYEQYF.